This T cell receptor beta chain was found in a study of T cells expressing NK-cell markers (dated by TCRdb to the early 2020s). Turning to the overall study: TCR beta-chain repertoires were profiled in sorted CD3+CD56+NKG2C+, CD3+CD56+NKG2C- and CD3+CD56-NKG2C+ T-cell subsets from several donors. Seven of the eight sequenced donors were HCMV-seropositive and one was HCMV-seronegative. All eight donors whose samples were sequenced were randomly selected healthy volunteers, three of them men and five women. The libraries were sequenced on Illumina HiSeq 2000/2500, MiSeq or NextSeq, producing 2 x 150 bp reads.

HCMV-specific IgG was detected in serum with a commercial ELISA kit to determine HCMV serostatus. Peripheral blood mononuclear cells were isolated from blood by Ficoll density gradient centrifugation. A word on this clonotype: The antigen it binds to is not known.

CDR3 length: 12 amino acids, cysteine to phenylalanine. The coding DNA is unavailable. Sequences SQVTM (CDR1) and ANQGSEA (CDR2) are obtained from the germline V gene. Summary of the overall study and its limitations: In about six donors, the dominant CD3+CD56+NKG2C+ clonotypes were found to rank among the top 10 CD8+ clonotypes and to make up roughly 1.0-7.5% of CD8+ T cells. Those dominant clonotypes were again the most abundant among CD3+CD56-NKG2C+ cells in a handful of donors, at 28.3-60.1%. Whether the expanded NKG2C-expressing T cell clones were specific for HCMV antigens was left unclear.

The data were produced on an Illumina HiSeq 2000. 5'RACE template switching, by which a universal primer site and unique molecular identifiers were added, was used to make TCR beta cDNA libraries. cDNA synthesis was primed from the TCR beta constant segment and was followed by two successive PCR amplification steps. As for how the authors treated the data: Reads were demultiplexed and grouped by UMI with MIGEC, and clonotypes were assembled and quantified with MiTCR. To exclude erroneous sequences, only TCR cDNA sequences supported by at least two reads were retained. Downstream repertoire analysis used the tcR package, and clonotypes were matched across fractions by CDR3 nucleotide sequence plus V segment. Antigen specificity was annotated against VDJdb with VDJmatch, allowing one amino acid substitution in CDR3. After reprocessing by TCRdb, each CDR3 protein sequence is one entry, and no DNA is given. These V and J calls are TCRdb output, not the study's own analysis. The sample's table covers almost 450,000 distinct CDR3 sequences. The ten largest make up more than 7% of the sample.

Sequencing used blood T cells: a sorted CD56 or NKG2C T cell subset, CD4+ or CD8+ T cells, or bulk PBMC T cells (not recorded which). In this chain, TRBV29-1 is recombined with TRBJ2-2. This receptor was taken from a woman between 18 and 70 years old in good health. The CDR3 in this case is CSVEMASGELFF.